This TCR beta chain was captured by sequencing in a study of T cells expressing NK-cell markers. Points from the study as a whole: In a group of 5 or 6 donors, dominant NKG2C+ clonotypes represented roughly 1.0-7.5% of CD8+ T cells. The CD3+CD56-NKG2C+ fraction was also led by these clonotypes in a few donors.

As for this clonotype: What it binds is unknown.

Production of TCR beta cDNA relied on 5'RACE template switching with UMIs. Reanalyzing the 5' RACE reads, TCRdb keeps one entry per CDR3 protein, without DNA. The sample has some 500,000 distinct CDR3 sequences. This CDR3 has 17 amino acids. Germline CDR1 and CDR2: LNHDA and SQIVND (reference sequence). Material for sequencing was blood T cells: a sorted CD56 or NKG2C T cell subset, CD4+ or CD8+ T cells, or bulk PBMC T cells (not recorded which). This rearrangement joins TRBV19 to TRBJ2-3; the D gene TCRdb calls, TRBD2, cannot be checked with no DNA. This sequence originates from a woman in her fifties or sixties in good health. CDR3 in amino acids: CASNSAPGLASTDTQYF.